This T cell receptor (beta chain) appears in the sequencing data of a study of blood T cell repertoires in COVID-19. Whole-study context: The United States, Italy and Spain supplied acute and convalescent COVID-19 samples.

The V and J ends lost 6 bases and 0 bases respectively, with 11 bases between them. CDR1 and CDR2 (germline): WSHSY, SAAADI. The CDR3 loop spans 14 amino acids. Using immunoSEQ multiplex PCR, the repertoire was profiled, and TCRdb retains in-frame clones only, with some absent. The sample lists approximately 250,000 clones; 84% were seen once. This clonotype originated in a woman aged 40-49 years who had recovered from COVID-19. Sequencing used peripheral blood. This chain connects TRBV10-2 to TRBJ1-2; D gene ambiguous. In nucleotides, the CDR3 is TGCGCCAGCAGCCCCCCTGGAGCTAACTATGGCTACACCTTC. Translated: CASSPPGANYGYTF.